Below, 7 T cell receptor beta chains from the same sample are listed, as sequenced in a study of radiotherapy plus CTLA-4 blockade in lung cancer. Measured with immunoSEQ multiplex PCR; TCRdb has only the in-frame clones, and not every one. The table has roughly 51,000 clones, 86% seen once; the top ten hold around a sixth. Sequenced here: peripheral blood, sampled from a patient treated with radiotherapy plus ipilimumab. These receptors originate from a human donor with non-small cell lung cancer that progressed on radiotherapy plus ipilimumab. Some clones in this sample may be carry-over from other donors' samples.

In DNA, the CDR3 is TGCGCCAGCAGCTCGACAGGGGGCGTCTATGGCTACACCTTC. It is translated as CASSSTGGVYGYTF. The chain combines TRBV5-1 with TRBJ1-2; 10 bases are shared with TRBD1. V lost 3 bases to trimming and J lost 4 bases; unmatched junction nucleotides: 3. The CDR3 totals 14 residues. Germline CDR1 SGHRS, CDR2 YFSETQ. The variable domain in full, completed from reference TRBV5-1 and TRBJ1-2, reads KAGVTQTPRYLIKTRGQQVTLSCSPISGHRSVSWYQQTPGQGLQFLFEYFSETQRNKGNFPGRFSGRQFSNSRSEMNVSTLELGDSALYLCASSSTGGVYGYTFGSGTRLTVV.

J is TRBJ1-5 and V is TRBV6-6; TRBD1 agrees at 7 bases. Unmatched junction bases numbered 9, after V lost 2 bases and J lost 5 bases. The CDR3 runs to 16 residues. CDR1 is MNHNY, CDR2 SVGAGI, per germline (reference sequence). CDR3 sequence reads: CASSYQTGLIYQPQHF. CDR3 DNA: TGTGCCAGCAGTTACCAGACAGGGTTAATCTATCAGCCCCAGCATTTT.

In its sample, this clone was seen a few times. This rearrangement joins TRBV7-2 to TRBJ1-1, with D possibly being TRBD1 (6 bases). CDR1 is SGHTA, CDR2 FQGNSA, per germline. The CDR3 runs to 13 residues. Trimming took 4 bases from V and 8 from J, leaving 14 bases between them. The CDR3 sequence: CASSSQGGAEAFF. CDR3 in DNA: TGTGCCAGCAGCTCACAGGGAGGGGCGGAAGCTTTCTTT.

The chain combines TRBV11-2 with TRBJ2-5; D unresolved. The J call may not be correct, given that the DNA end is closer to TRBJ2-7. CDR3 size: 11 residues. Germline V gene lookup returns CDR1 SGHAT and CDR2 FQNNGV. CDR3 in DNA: TGTGCCAGCAGCTCCACCTACGAGCAGTACTTC. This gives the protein CASSSTYEQYF.

The CDR3 spells CSVEVGTDPTDTQYF. CDR3 coding DNA: TGCAGCGTTGAAGTAGGTACAGATCCCACAGATACGCAGTATTTT. The rearrangement uses TRBV29-1 and TRBJ2-3; no clear D gene. V dropped 1 base and J dropped 2 bases, with 13 bases sitting between them. The CDR3 extends over 15 amino acids. Germline V gene data show CDR1 as SQVTM and CDR2 as ANQGSEA.

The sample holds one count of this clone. This CDR3 is CASSTEDRGPQPQHF. The CDR3 bases are TGTGCCAGTAGTACTGAGGACAGGGGGCCTCAGCCCCAGCATTTT. The chain couples TRBV19 to TRBJ1-5; 11 bases agree with TRBD1. Germline V lookup: CDR1 LNHDA, CDR2 SQIVND (reference sequence). The CDR3 is 15 residues long. V lost 4 bases, J lost 6 bases, and 5 bases stayed unmatched.

CDR3 sequence: CASSIRGQGRIGNTIYF. In DNA form, the CDR3 reads TGTGCCAGTAGTATTAGGGGCCAGGGAAGGATTGGAAACACCATATATTTT. The rearrangement joins TRBV19 to TRBJ1-3; tentatively, D is TRBD1 (5 bases). This CDR3 is 17 amino acids long. Trimming removed 3 bases from V and 3 bases from J, with 18 bases in between. Germline V gene lookup returns CDR1 LNHDA and CDR2 SQIVND (reference sequence).